A selection of T cell receptor beta chains follows, all from one sample in a study of T cell responses to AZD1222 COVID-19 vaccine. The table came from immunoSEQ multiplex PCR; TCRdb's copy has only in-frame clones and leaves some out. Of about 97,000 clones in the sample, nearly 90% were seen once. Source: peripheral blood, taken on day 0 of AZD1222 vaccination. Receptors were obtained from an adult in good health. Each CDR3 is given with its conserved first and last residue. D genes are given only for firm matches. The size entry is marked missing in some rows and otherwise reads once, few, many or a size class.

j_call | d_call | clone_size | v_call | cdr3_nt | cdr3_aa
TRBJ1-4 | - | - | TRBV4-3 | TGCGCCAGCAGCCGGCGGGGGCTGGAGTTCCAGGAAAAACTGTTTTTT | CASSRRGLEFQEKLFF
TRBJ1-2 | - | - | TRBV4-1 | TGCGCCAGCAGCCAAGTAGGTCTTGGGAGGGGAGGAGGGGAGTATGGCTACACCTTC | CASSQVGLGRGGGEYGYTF
TRBJ1-3 | - | once | TRBV5-1 | TGCGCCAGCAGCCCCGGTACAGCGGCCACTGGAAACACCATATATTTT | CASSPGTAATGNTIYF
TRBJ1-3 | - | - | TRBV4-1 | TGCGCCAGCAGCTATATACAGGCTTCAGGAAACACCATATATTTT | CASSYIQASGNTIYF
TRBJ1-1 | - | - | TRBV7-9 | TGTGCCAGCAGCTTAGGCGTTAACCGGGGGAACACTGAAGCTTTCTTT | CASSLGVNRGNTEAFF
TRBJ2-3 | TRBD2 | - | TRBV11-2 | TGTGCCAGCAGCTTCACAGCGGGGGGTATGGCAGATACGCAGTATTTT | CASSFTAGGMADTQYF
TRBJ1-2 | - | - | TRBV6-5 | TGTGCCAGCAGTAGGGTGGGACCCGGGGCTGGCTACACCTTC | CASSRVGPGAGYTF
TRBJ1-6 | - | - | TRBV30 | TGTGCCTGGAGGGCGATGGCAAATTCACCCCTCCACTTT | CAWRAMANSPLHF
TRBJ1-5 | - | - | TRBV20-1 | TGCAGTGCTAGTTACAGCAGTTTCAATCAGCCCCAGCATTTT | CSASYSSFNQPQHF
TRBJ2-2 | TRBD1 | - | TRBV10-3 | TGTGCCATCAGGACCGGACAGGTAGACACCGGGGAGCTGTTTTTT | CAIRTGQVDTGELFF
TRBJ2-1 | - | - | TRBV7-9 | TGTGCCATCGCGAACCCCCCGGCCTACAATGAGCAGTTCTTC | CAIANPPAYNEQFF
TRBJ1-1 | TRBD1 | - | TRBV6-5 | TGTGCCAGCAGGAACAGGGGTTTGAGGACTGAAGCTTTCTTT | CASRNRGLRTEAFF
TRBJ1-5 | - | once | TRBV19 | TGTGCCAGTAGTTTCTCAATTTATCAGCCCCAGCATTTT | CASSFSIYQPQHF
TRBJ1-2 | - | - | TRBV27 | TGTGCCAGCAGTCCCCCCGGGACACGCGTAAGCGGCTACACCTTC | CASSPPGTRVSGYTF
TRBJ2-1 | - | - | TRBV9 | TGTGCCAGCAGCGTTTTCAGGACTCCCTTAAATGAGCAGTTCTTC | CASSVFRTPLNEQFF
TRBJ2-7 | TRBD1 | - | TRBV6-1 | TGTGCCAGCAGTGAAAAGCAGGGGGTCGTAGAGCAGTACTTC | CASSEKQGVVEQYF
TRBJ1-3 | - | - | TRBV6-6 | TGTGCCAGCACGGGGTTCGGAAACACCATATATTTT | CASTGFGNTIYF
TRBJ2-1 | TRBD2 | - | TRBV28 | TGTGCCAGCAGTTCCATAGGACTAGGCTCCTACAATGAGCAGTTCTTC | CASSSIGLGSYNEQFF
TRBJ1-5 | TRBD1 | - | TRBV2 | TGTGCCAGTGCCGGGACAGGCCGTCAGCCCCAGCATTTT | CASAGTGRQPQHF
TRBJ2-2 | - | - | TRBV7-2 | TGTGCCAGCACCGCCGGGGTGAGAAGCACCGGGGAGCTGTTTTTT | CASTAGVRSTGELFF
TRBJ2-1 | TRBD2 | - | TRBV12-3/TRBV12-4 | TGTGCCAGCAGGGTAGCGGGGTACAATGAGCAGTTCTTC | CASRVAGYNEQFF
TRBJ2-3 | - | - | TRBV18 | TGTGCCAGCTCACAAAAAGACGGACCGCAGTATTTT | CASSQKDGPQYF
TRBJ2-3 | - | - | TRBV11-3 | TGTGCCAGCAGCCCTCAAACAGATACGCAGTATTTT | CASSPQTDTQYF
TRBJ1-5 | - | - | TRBV7-9 | TGTGCCACATCCGGGACCCAGTCAAATCAGCCCCAGCATTTT | CATSGTQSNQPQHF
TRBJ2-3 | TRBD1 | medium-sized | TRBV9 | TGTGCCAGCAGCACTTATCTGACAGGGGCCGGGGCCGATACGCAGTATTTT | CASSTYLTGAGADTQYF
TRBJ2-5 | - | once | TRBV6-6 | TGTGCCAGCAGTTCCGAATCAGGGAGAGCGGTTCGGACCCAGTACTTC | CASSSESGRAVRTQYF
TRBJ1-2 | - | - | TRBV14 | TGTGCCAGCAGCCCACACGACCCTGTAAAGGGCTATGGCTACACCTTC | CASSPHDPVKGYGYTF
TRBJ2-6 | TRBD2 | - | TRBV2 | TGTGCCAGCAGTGGTGGGTCTAGCGGGGGGGCGAAAGGGGCCAACGTCCTGACTTTC | CASSGGSSGGAKGANVLTF
TRBJ1-2 | TRBD1 | - | TRBV28 | TGTGCCAGCAGTTTGGGGGGAGGGGGCAGCTATGGCTACACCTTC | CASSLGGGGSYGYTF
TRBJ2-5 | TRBD1 | - | TRBV29-1 | TGCAGCGTTGAGAGGGACAGGGGGACCCAGTACTTC | CSVERDRGTQYF
TRBJ2-7 | TRBD2 | - | TRBV5-1 | TGCGCCAGCAGCTTGGCCGGGACTAGAGGCGAGCAGTACTTC | CASSLAGTRGEQYF
TRBJ1-2 | - | - | TRBV29-1 | TGCAGCGTTGAAGCTGGGACGTACGGCTACACCTTC | CSVEAGTYGYTF
TRBJ1-1 | - | - | TRBV4-3 | TGCGCCAGCAGCCAAGGGACACAGAACACTGAAGCTTTCTTT | CASSQGTQNTEAFF
TRBJ2-3 | TRBD2 | - | TRBV5-1 | TGCGCCAGCAGCAGGGCGGGAGCTAGCACAGATACGCAGTATTTT | CASSRAGASTDTQYF
TRBJ1-5 | - | - | TRBV19 | TGTGCCAGTAGTATAGGAGACAAGCGGAATCAGCCCCAGCATTTT | CASSIGDKRNQPQHF
TRBJ1-2 | - | once | TRBV19 | TGTGCCAGTACCACCAAAAGGGGCTATGGCTACACCTTC | CASTTKRGYGYTF
TRBJ1-5 | - | - | TRBV18 | TGTGCCAGCTCACAGGCCCCGGGGGGCAATCAGCCCCAGCATTTT | CASSQAPGGNQPQHF
TRBJ2-1 | TRBD2 | - | TRBV7-9 | TGTGCCAGCAGCCTAGCGGAACCCAATGAGCAGTTCTTC | CASSLAEPNEQFF